The entry below describes one T cell receptor beta chain. This specimen belongs to a study of beta chain features in type 1 diabetes. The CDR3 is 14 residues long. J lost 3 bases, V lost 4 bases, and 7 bases had no gene match. Germline V gives CDR1 SGDLS, CDR2 YYNGEE. Sequenced material consisted of expressed TCRB transcripts (all of the isolated RNA was reverse transcribed). Sequencing was performed with immunoSEQ multiplex PCR; in TCRdb, only in-frame clones are kept and a portion is missing. The data hold 130,000 to 150,000 clones, with under 60% observed a single time. The gene calls are TRBV9 and TRBJ2-7; 7 bases align to TRBD1. Source material: Tregs from blood. The receptor's source is a man younger than 35 in good health. DNA of the CDR3: TGTGCCAGCAGCTTACGAGACAGGGACTACGAGCAGTACTTC. Its protein product is CASSLRDRDYEQYF. The whole variable domain, filled in from reference TRBV9 and TRBJ2-7, reads DSGVTQTPKHLITATGQRVTLRCSPRSGDLSVYWYQQSLDQGLQFLIQYYNGEERAKGNILERFSAQQFPDLHSELNLSSLELGDSALYFCASSLRDRDYEQYFGPGTRLTVT.